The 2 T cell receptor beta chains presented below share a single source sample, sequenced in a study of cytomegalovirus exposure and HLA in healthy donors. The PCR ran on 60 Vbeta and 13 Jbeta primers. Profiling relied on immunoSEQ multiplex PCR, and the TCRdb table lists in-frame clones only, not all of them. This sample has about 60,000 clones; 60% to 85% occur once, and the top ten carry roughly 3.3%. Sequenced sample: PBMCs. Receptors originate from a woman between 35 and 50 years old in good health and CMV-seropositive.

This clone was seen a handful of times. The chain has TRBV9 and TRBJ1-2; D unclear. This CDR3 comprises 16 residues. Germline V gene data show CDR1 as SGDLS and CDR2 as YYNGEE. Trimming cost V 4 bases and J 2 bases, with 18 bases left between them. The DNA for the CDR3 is TGTGCCAGCAGCCGCCGGGGAGGACCGGACAACTATGGCTACACCTTC. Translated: CASSRRGGPDNYGYTF.

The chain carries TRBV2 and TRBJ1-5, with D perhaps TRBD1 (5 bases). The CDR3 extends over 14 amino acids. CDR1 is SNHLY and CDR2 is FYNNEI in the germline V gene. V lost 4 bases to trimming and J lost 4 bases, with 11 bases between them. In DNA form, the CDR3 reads TGTGCCAGCAGTGGGGGGGTTAGTAATCAGCCCCAGCATTTT. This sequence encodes CASSGGVSNQPQHF.